The 16 T cell receptor beta chains presented below share a single source sample, sequenced in a study of response to subunit inactivated influenza vaccine. TCRdb recomputed calls from the RT-PCR reads with MiXCR, one row per CDR3 protein. Found here are 500,000 to 550,000 distinct CDR3 sequences, roughly 7.6% of them singletons; the top ten hold approximately 14%. The sample was PBMCs from blood, taken roughly 24 months after vaccination. These receptors were taken from a man between 45 and 75 years old who received an inactivated influenza vaccine.

About this clonotype: At one end the junction does not follow the germline gene, possibly because of a read error. The CDR3 DNA sequence: TGTGCCCGCAGCCAAGACAGGTCCAATCAGCCCCAGCATTTT. Its translation is CARSQDRSNQPQHF. The chain uses TRBV6-2 or TRBV6-3 and TRBJ1-5; possibly TRBD1 for D (6 bases). The CDR3 spans 14 residues. Germline CDR1 reads MNHEY; CDR2 reads SVGEGT.

This clonotype was recorded many times. V is TRBV6-1 and J is TRBJ1-3, with TRBD1 matching 7 bases. Germline V gives CDR1 MNHNS, CDR2 SASEGT. The CDR3 covers 15 residues. Trimming took 5 bases from V and 0 from J; bases not matched to a gene: 4. CDR3 loop: CASSPTGSSGNTIYF. The CDR3 DNA sequence: TGTGCCAGCAGTCCGACAGGGTCCTCTGGAAACACCATATATTTT.

This clonotype has a handful of counts. The CDR3 DNA follows: TGTGCCAGCACTCAAAACGTACAGGGGGCAGCGGATGAGCAGTTCTTC. Amino acids: CASTQNVQGAADEQFF. The V and J genes are TRBV18 and TRBJ2-1; 9 bases align to TRBD1. V trimming: 8 bases; J trimming: 8 bases; junction bases outside the gene matches: 16. From germline, CDR1 is KGHSH and CDR2 LQKENI. This CDR3 has 16 amino acids.

This clonotype was counted ten times or more. The chain joins TRBV24-1 to TRBJ2-1, with no clear D. The germline gives CDR1 KGHDR, CDR2 SFDVKD. The ends were cut back, 3 bases at V and 0 bases at J, with 11 bases in the middle. The CDR3 loop spans 16 amino acids. The CDR3 protein is CATSDDVASSYNEQFF. CDR3 DNA: TGTGCCACCAGTGATGACGTGGCGAGCTCCTACAATGAGCAGTTCTTC.

This clonotype was detected ten times or more. The rearrangement links TRBV28 to TRBJ2-4, with D possibly being TRBD1 (6 bases). Germline values: CDR1 MDHEN, CDR2 SYDVKM. The CDR3 has 12 residues. Trimming took off 5 bases at V and 14 bases at J, with 16 bases between the two ends. The CDR3 sequence: CASSTQTGSEYF. The CDR3 nucleotides are TGTGCCAGCAGTACTCAGACAGGTTCTGAGTACTTC.

This clonotype came up many times. The CDR3 loop is CSATGTSGSQYF. For the CDR3, the DNA is TGCAGTGCTACCGGGACTAGCGGGAGTCAGTATTTT. V is TRBV20-1 and J is TRBJ2-3, with 14 nucleotides matching TRBD2. This CDR3 spans 12 amino acids. The germline V gene has CDR1 DFQATT and CDR2 SNEGSKA (reference sequence). V was clipped by 4 bases and J by 12 bases; unmatched bases: 3.

V usage is TRBV28 and J usage is TRBJ1-1; 8 bases map to TRBD1. The CDR3 loop spans 14 amino acids. Germline V CDR1 and CDR2: MDHEN, SYDVKM. J lost 6 bases, V lost 3 bases, and 6 bases had no gene match. CDR3 nucleotide sequence: TGTGCCAGCAGTTTCGTGGGACAGGCCGCTGAAGCTTTCTTT. This codes for CASSFVGQAAEAFF.

In nucleotides, the CDR3 is TGTGCCAGCAGTTACGAGCGGGGCGCAGATACGCAGTATTTT. Its translation: CASSYERGADTQYF. This chain joins TRBV6-5 and TRBJ2-3; 7 nucleotides match TRBD2. The CDR3 length is 14 residues. Unmatched junction bases numbered 3, after V lost 2 bases and J lost 4 bases. CDR1 and CDR2 (germline): MNHEY, SVGAGI.

The V call is TRBV12-3 or TRBV12-4, the J call TRBJ2-1; D call uncertain. The germline V and J ends were trimmed by 0 bases and 9 bases, with 9 bases remaining between them. The CDR3 contains 13 residues. CDR3 in DNA: TGTGCCAGCAGTTTAGCGGGAATGGGTGAGCAGTTCTTC. Residues: CASSLAGMGEQFF.

This clonotype was recorded a few times. The rearrangement joins TRBV20-1 to TRBJ1-6; 9 bases fit TRBD1. CDR1 is DFQATT and CDR2 is SNEGSKA in the germline V gene (reference sequence). The trim removed 4 bases at V and 10 bases at J, leaving 8 bases unmatched. The CDR3 totals 14 residues. The CDR3 loop reads CSAKVDRGSSPLHF. The CDR3, as DNA: TGCAGTGCTAAAGTGGACAGGGGAAGCTCACCCCTCCACTTT.

This clonotype has at least ten counts. The chain recombines TRBV7-2 with TRBJ2-7; 7 nucleotides match TRBD1. Germline assignment: CDR1 SGHTA and CDR2 FQGNSA. CDR3 size: 11 residues. Unmatched junction bases numbered 1, after V lost 5 bases and J lost 6 bases. The CDR3 sequence is CASSAGGEQYF. CDR3 bases: TGTGCCAGCAGCGCAGGGGGCGAGCAGTACTTC.

This clonotype occurred a few times. The chain uses TRBV6-5 and TRBJ1-6, with D tentatively TRBD1 (5 bases). Germline CDR1 MNHEY, CDR2 SVGAGI. The CDR3 is 15 residues long. Trimming removed 4 bases at V and 5 bases at J, with 12 bases between. CDR3 sequence (DNA): TGTGCCAGCAGTTCAAGAGGGGTTGATAATTCACCCCTCCACTTT. It specifies CASSSRGVDNSPLHF.

This clonotype was counted ten times or more. J is TRBJ1-2 and V is TRBV7-3; possibly TRBD1 for D (6 bases). Germline V CDR1 and CDR2: SGHTA, FQGTGA. Trimming took 2 bases from V and 8 from J, leaving 12 bases between them. This CDR3 region has 13 residues. This CDR3 is CASSLEQGGGYTF. The CDR3 DNA follows: TGTGCCAGCAGCTTAGAACAGGGTGGCGGCTACACCTTC. Variable domain in full (rest from reference TRBV7-3 and TRBJ1-2): GAGVSQTPSNKVTEKGKYVELRCDPISGHTALYWYRQSLGQGPEFLIYFQGTGAADDSGLPNDRFFAVRPEGSVSTLKIQRTERGDSAVYLCASSLEQGGGYTFGSGTRLTVV.

This clonotype was seen a few times. The gene calls are TRBV25-1 and TRBJ2-1, with D possibly being TRBD2 (5 bases). The CDR3 loop spans 12 amino acids. Trimming left V 2 bases short and J 8 bases short, with 7 bases between. Per the germline V gene, CDR1 is MGHDK and CDR2 is SYGVNS. The CDR3 nucleotides are TGTGCCAGCAGTGAACTAGCCCATGAGCAGTTCTTC. It yields the protein CASSELAHEQFF.

This clonotype came up many times. This chain joins TRBV9 and TRBJ2-1; 12 bases map to TRBD2. V gave up 2 bases and J gave up 9 bases; unmatched junction bases: 3. The CDR3 sequence is 14 residues long. Germline lookup yields CDR1 SGDLS and CDR2 YYNGEE. The CDR3 DNA sequence: TGTGCCAGCAGCGTCGAACTAGCGGGAGGTGAGCAGTTCTTC. Protein product: CASSVELAGGEQFF.

This clonotype was found many times. The chain combines TRBV4-3 with TRBJ1-1; D remains unclear. Germline values: CDR1 LGHNA, CDR2 YSLEER. The CDR3 spans 14 residues. The V end was cut by 0 bases, the J end by 0 bases, with 5 bases between. Here the CDR3 reads CASSQDSMNTEAFF. The CDR3 nucleotides read TGCGCCAGCAGCCAAGATTCTATGAACACTGAAGCTTTCTTT.